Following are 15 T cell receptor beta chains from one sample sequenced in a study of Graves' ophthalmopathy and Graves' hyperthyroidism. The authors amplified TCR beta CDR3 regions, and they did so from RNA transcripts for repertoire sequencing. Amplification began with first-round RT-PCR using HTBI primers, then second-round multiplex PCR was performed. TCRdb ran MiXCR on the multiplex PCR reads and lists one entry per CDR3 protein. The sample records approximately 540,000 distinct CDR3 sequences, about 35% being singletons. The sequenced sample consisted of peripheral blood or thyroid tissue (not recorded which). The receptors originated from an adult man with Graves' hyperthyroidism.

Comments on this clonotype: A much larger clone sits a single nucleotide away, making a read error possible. CDR3 residues: CATSGGGEGTDYSNQPQHF. CDR3 in DNA: TGTGCCACCAGTGGGGGTGGGGAGGGGACGGACTATAGCAATCAGCCCCAGCATTTT. The V call is TRBV24-1, the J call TRBJ1-5, with D tentatively TRBD1 (5 bases). Germline CDR1 reads KGHDR; CDR2 reads SFDVKD. The CDR3 covers 19 residues. V shed 5 bases and J shed 0 bases, with 22 bases lying between them.

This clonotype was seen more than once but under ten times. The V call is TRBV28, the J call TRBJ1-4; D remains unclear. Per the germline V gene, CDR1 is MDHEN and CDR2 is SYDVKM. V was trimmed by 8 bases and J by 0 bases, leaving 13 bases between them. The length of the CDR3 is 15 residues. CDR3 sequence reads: CASGVWDATNEKLFF. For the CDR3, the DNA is TGTGCCAGCGGGGTTTGGGATGCAACTAATGAAAAACTGTTTTTT. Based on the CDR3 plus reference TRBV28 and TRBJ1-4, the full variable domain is DVKVTQSSRYLVKRTGEKVFLECVQDMDHENMFWYRQDPGLGLRLIYFSYDVKMKEKGDIPEGYSVSREKKERFSLILESASTNQTSMYLCASGVWDATNEKLFFGSGTQLSVL.

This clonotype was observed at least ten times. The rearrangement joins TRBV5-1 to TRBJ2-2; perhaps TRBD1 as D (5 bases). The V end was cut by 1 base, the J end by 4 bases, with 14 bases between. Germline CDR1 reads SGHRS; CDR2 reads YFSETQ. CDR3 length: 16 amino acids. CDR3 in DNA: TGCGCCAGCAGCTTGACAGGATTGGAACTCACCGGGGAGCTGTTTTTT. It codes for CASSLTGLELTGELFF.

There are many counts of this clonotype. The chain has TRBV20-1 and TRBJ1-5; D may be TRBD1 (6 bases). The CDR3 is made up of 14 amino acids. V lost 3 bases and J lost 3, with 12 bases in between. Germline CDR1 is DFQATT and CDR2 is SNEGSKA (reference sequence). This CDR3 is CSARLTGDNQPQHF. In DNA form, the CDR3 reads TGCAGTGCTAGGCTGACAGGAGACAATCAGCCCCAGCATTTT.

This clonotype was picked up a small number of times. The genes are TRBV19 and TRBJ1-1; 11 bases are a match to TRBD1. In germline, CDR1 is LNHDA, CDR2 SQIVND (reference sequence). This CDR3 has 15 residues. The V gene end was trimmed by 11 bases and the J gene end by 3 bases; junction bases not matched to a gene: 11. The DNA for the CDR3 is TGTGCCGGGGACAGGGGGTTGTTGTTGGACACTGAAGCTTTCTTT. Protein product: CAGDRGLLLDTEAFF.

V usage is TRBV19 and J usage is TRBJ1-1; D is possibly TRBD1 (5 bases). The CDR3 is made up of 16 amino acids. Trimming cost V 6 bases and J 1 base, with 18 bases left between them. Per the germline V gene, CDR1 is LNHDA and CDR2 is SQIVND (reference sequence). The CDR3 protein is CASRGTPDIWNTEAFF. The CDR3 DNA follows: TGTGCCAGTAGAGGGACGCCCGATATCTGGAACACTGAAGCTTTCTTT.

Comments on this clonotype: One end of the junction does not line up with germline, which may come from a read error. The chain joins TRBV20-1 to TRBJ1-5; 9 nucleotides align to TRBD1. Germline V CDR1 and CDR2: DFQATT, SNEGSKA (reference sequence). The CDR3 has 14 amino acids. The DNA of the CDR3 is TGCAGTGCTGGAGACAGGGGGAGCAATCAGCCCCAGCATTTT. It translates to CSAGDRGSNQPQHF.

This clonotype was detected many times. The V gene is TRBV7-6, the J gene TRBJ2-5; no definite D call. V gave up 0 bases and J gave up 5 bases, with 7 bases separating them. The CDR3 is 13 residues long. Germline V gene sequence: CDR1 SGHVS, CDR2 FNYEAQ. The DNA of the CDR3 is TGTGCCAGCAGCTTAGCATTCCGGGAGACCCAGTACTTC. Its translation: CASSLAFRETQYF.

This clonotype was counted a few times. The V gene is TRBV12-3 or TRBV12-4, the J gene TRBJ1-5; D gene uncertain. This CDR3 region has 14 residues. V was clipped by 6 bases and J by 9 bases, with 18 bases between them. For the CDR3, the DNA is TGTGCCAGCAGCCCTATAACAGCCGGTTGGCCCCAGCATTTT. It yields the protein CASSPITAGWPQHF.

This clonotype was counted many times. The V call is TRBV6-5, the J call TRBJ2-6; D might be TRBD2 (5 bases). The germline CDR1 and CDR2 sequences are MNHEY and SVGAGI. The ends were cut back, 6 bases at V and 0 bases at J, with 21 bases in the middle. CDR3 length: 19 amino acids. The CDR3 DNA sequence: TGTGCCAGCAGCCTGGGGTGGGAGTCCACGGACTCTGGGGCCAACGTCCTGACTTTC. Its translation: CASSLGWESTDSGANVLTF.

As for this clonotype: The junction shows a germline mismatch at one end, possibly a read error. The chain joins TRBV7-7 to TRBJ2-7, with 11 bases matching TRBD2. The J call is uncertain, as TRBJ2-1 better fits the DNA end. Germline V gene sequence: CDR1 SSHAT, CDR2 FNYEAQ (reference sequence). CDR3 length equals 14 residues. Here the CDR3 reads CASSPTLAGVEQFF. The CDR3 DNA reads TGTGCTAGCAGCCCAACACTAGCGGGAGTTGAGCAGTTCTTC.

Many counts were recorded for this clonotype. The CDR3 spells CASSQPAGVGLETQYF. The CDR3 DNA is TGTGCCAGCAGCCAACCAGCGGGAGTTGGGTTAGAGACCCAGTACTTC. The chain is built from TRBV5-8 and TRBJ2-5; TRBD2 matches at 8 bases. Germline V gives CDR1 SGHTS, CDR2 YDEGEE. The V gene end was trimmed by 4 bases and the J gene end by 4 bases; junction bases not matched to a gene: 12. The CDR3 runs to 16 residues.

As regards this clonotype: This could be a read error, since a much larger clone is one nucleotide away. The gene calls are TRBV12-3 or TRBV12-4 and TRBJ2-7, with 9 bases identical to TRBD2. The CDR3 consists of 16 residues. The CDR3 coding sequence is TGTGCCAGCTTTGCCTTTCTAGCGGGGAGGATCTACGAGCGGTACTTC. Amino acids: CASFAFLAGRIYERYF.

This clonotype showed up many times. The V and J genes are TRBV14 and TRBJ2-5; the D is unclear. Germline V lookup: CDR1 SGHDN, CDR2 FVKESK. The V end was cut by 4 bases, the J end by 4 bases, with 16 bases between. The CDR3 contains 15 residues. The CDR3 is CASSLMGITGETQYF. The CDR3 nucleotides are TGTGCCAGCAGCCTAATGGGAATCACGGGAGAGACCCAGTACTTC.

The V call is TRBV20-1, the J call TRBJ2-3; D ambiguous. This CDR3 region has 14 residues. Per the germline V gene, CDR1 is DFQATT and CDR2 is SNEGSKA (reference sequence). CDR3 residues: CSLRVAGVTDTQYF. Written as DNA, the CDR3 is TGCAGCCTTAGGGTCGCTGGGGTCACAGATACGCAGTATTTT.